The 23 T cell receptor beta chains in this list originate from one sample, sequenced in a study of blood T cells in healthy people across ages. Primed by a sample-barcoded 5' primer and a J-beta primer mix, a second PCR proceeded for about 6 to 12 cycles. One entry per CDR3 protein, called by TCRdb with MiXCR from the 5' RACE reads. The top ten hold roughly 19% of the sample, which has approximately 850,000 distinct CDR3 sequences, under 45% seen once. The material sequenced was blood. These receptors originate from a man in his 60s in good health.

The V gene is TRBV6-1, the J gene TRBJ2-5; perhaps TRBD1 as D (5 bases). The CDR3 consists of 14 residues. CDR1 and CDR2 (germline): MNHNS, SASEGT. The germline V and J ends were trimmed by 6 bases and 13 bases, with 24 bases remaining between them. The CDR3 region is CASRERSLLLRGYF. CDR3 in DNA: TGTGCCAGCAGGGAAAGGTCCTTACTCCTTAGGGGGTACTTC.

The chain employs TRBV15 and TRBJ2-1; 9 nucleotides align to TRBD2. The CDR3 runs to 17 residues. CDR1 is LNHNV, CDR2 YYDKDF, per germline (reference sequence). V gave up 1 base and J gave up 8 bases; unmatched junction bases: 12. The CDR3 loop is CATSRAPLGSGSDEQFF. CDR3 coding DNA: TGTGCCACCAGCAGAGCCCCCCTGGGTAGCGGGAGTGATGAGCAGTTCTTC.

The V and J genes are TRBV7-9 and TRBJ2-1; perhaps TRBD1 as D (6 bases). This CDR3 is built from 12 residues. Trimming pared 7 bases from V and 7 bases from J, leaving 11 bases between. CDR1 is SEHNR and CDR2 is FQNEAQ in the germline V gene (reference sequence). CDR3 amino acids: CASTETGNEQFF. For the CDR3, the DNA is TGTGCCAGCACCGAAACAGGGAATGAGCAGTTCTTC.

The chain recombines TRBV11-3 with TRBJ2-1; 8 bases match TRBD2. Losses at the gene ends were 5 bases for V and 10 bases for J; bases not matched to a gene: 13. The CDR3 is 15 amino acids. CDR1 is SGHNT, CDR2 YENEEA, per germline. CDR3 DNA: TGTGCCAGCAGCAAAGGGACTAGGAGGGTGGGAGAGCAGTTCTTC. The encoded protein is CASSKGTRRVGEQFF.

This clonotype was counted between two and nine times. This chain links TRBV20-1 with TRBJ1-2; a weak D match, TRBD1 (6 bases). V dropped 0 bases and J dropped 7 bases, with 15 bases sitting between them. CDR3 size: 14 residues. CDR1 is DFQATT and CDR2 is SNEGSKA in the germline V gene (reference sequence). Here the CDR3 DNA reads TGCAGTGCTAGAGATTACAGGGAGAGATTTGGCTACACCTTC. Translating it yields CSARDYRERFGYTF.

Comments on this clonotype: As the CDR3 is not closed by the conserved phenylalanine or tryptophan, this likely results from a read error. The V and J genes are TRBV20-1 and TRBJ1-2; D not resolved. V lost 0 bases and J 4 bases, leaving 6 bases between the germline ends. Germline CDR1 DFQATT, CDR2 SNEGSKA (reference sequence). The CDR3 loop spans 12 amino acids. The CDR3 here is CSARDLRYGYTL. CDR3 nucleotide sequence: TGCAGTGCTAGAGACCTACGCTATGGCTACACCCTC.

V and J are TRBV27 and TRBJ2-7; TRBD2 is a possible D gene (5 bases). CDR3 length: 12 amino acids. Deletions cut 9 bases from V and 4 bases from J, with 13 bases between. CDR1 MNHEY and CDR2 SMNVEV come from the germline V gene (reference sequence). CDR3 DNA: TGTGCCAGTGGAGGTCATAGGTACGAGCAGTACTTC. This codes for CASGGHRYEQYF.

This clonotype was seen more than once but under ten times. This sequence joins TRBV6-5 and TRBJ2-3; the match to TRBD2 covers 8 bases. The CDR3 consists of 14 residues. V was pared by 7 bases and J by 6 bases, with 9 bases of the junction left unmatched. Germline V gives CDR1 MNHEY, CDR2 SVGAGI. For the CDR3, the DNA is TGTGCCAGCATCGACGGACTAGCAGGTGATACGCAGTATTTT. This sequence encodes CASIDGLAGDTQYF.

This clonotype was picked up one time. The chain combines TRBV3-1 with TRBJ2-4; perhaps TRBD2 as D (5 bases). The CDR3 has 13 residues. The V gene's germline CDR1 is LGHDT and CDR2 YNNKEL (reference sequence). The V and J ends lost 1 base and 4 bases respectively, with 5 bases between them. DNA for the CDR3: TGTGCCAGCAGCCAAGGAGGGAAAAACATTCAGTACTTC. Amino acids: CASSQGGKNIQYF.

For the CDR3, the DNA is TGTGCCAGCAGTCTTAGAAGGGGTAATTCACCCCTCCACTTT. Translating gives CASSLRRGNSPLHF. J is TRBJ1-6 and V is TRBV2; D possibly corresponds to TRBD1 (5 bases). Germline V gives CDR1 SNHLY, CDR2 FYNNEI. CDR3 size: 14 residues. Trimming removed 5 bases from V and 6 bases from J, with 11 bases in between. Complete variable domain (other parts from reference TRBV2 and TRBJ1-6): EPEVTQTPSHQVTQMGQEVILRCVPISNHLYFYWYRQILGQKVEFLVSFYNNEISEKSEIFDDQFSVERPDGSNFTLKIRSTKLEDSAMYFCASSLRRGNSPLHFGNGTRLTVT.

V is TRBV7-8 and J is TRBJ2-1; the D is unclear. The CDR3 consists of 13 residues. Between the trimmed V and J ends, which lost 0 bases and 9 bases, there was a span of 9 bases. Germline V lookup: CDR1 SGHVS, CDR2 FQNEAQ. CDR3 loop: CASSLAGYGEQFF. The CDR3 DNA sequence: TGTGCCAGCAGCTTAGCAGGGTACGGTGAGCAGTTCTTC.

The V call is TRBV12-3 or TRBV12-4, the J call TRBJ1-4; 7 bases line up with TRBD1. The V segment lost 10 bases and the J segment 4 bases; nucleotides outside the gene matches: 6. This CDR3 comprises 13 residues. CDR3 DNA sequence: TGTGCCATCAAACAGGGGAGTAATGAAAAACTGTTTTTT. Its translation: CAIKQGSNEKLFF.

This clonotype was detected a few times. The CDR3 nucleotides are TGTGCCACCCGGGGACAGGGGACAAGGGCTTATGGCTACACCTTC. Translated, it gives CATRGQGTRAYGYTF. The V and J genes are TRBV10-3 and TRBJ1-2, with 10 bases aligning to TRBD1. Germline-derived CDR1 and CDR2 are ENHRY and SYGVKD. This CDR3 is built from 15 residues. After removal of 10 bases from V and 5 bases from J, the junction contained 13 bases not matched to a gene.

This chain joins TRBV27 and TRBJ2-5, with 7 bases fitting TRBD1. With 3 bases clipped from V and 2 bases from J, the junction kept 3 bases outside the gene matches. This CDR3 is built from 14 residues. CDR1 and CDR2 from the germline V gene are MNHEY and SMNVEV (reference sequence). CDR3 region: CASSFRGPQETQYF. The DNA for the CDR3 is TGTGCCAGCAGTTTTAGGGGGCCTCAAGAGACCCAGTACTTC.

The rearrangement uses TRBV18 and TRBJ2-7; no reliable D call. The CDR3 length is 16 residues. The germline V gene has CDR1 KGHSH and CDR2 LQKENI. Trimming took 1 base from V and 4 from J, leaving 17 bases between them. The CDR3 sequence is CASSPQTVSREYEQYF. DNA of the CDR3: TGTGCCAGCTCACCACAGACTGTAAGTCGAGAGTACGAGCAGTACTTC.

The J gene is TRBJ1-1, the V gene TRBV7-2; TRBD1 matches 9 bases. CDR3 size: 17 residues. V shed 1 base and J 0 bases; nucleotides not matched to a gene: 6. Germline V CDR1 and CDR2: SGHTA, FQGNSA. CDR3: CASSLVGYRGLNTEAFF. The CDR3 DNA is TGTGCCAGCAGCTTAGTGGGATACAGGGGGCTGAACACTGAAGCTTTCTTT. The variable domain in full, completed from reference TRBV7-2 and TRBJ1-1, reads GAGVSQSPSNKVTEKGKDVELRCDPISGHTALYWYRQSLGQGLEFLIYFQGNSAPDKSGLPSDRFSAERTGGSVSTLTIQRTQQEDSAVYLCASSLVGYRGLNTEAFFGQGTRLTVV.

This clonotype was recorded only once. Compared with germline, one end of the junction differs, possibly owing to a read error. The rearrangement links TRBV6-5 to TRBJ1-2; 8 bases are shared with TRBD1. This CDR3 is 12 amino acids long. Per germline, CDR1 MNHEY and CDR2 SVGAGI. The CDR3 reads CTSKTGGYGYTF. The CDR3 DNA is TGTACCAGCAAAACAGGGGGATATGGCTACACCTTC.

The chain employs TRBV7-2 and TRBJ2-2, with 9 positions matching TRBD2. Germline-derived CDR1 and CDR2 are SGHTA and FQGNSA. The CDR3 totals 15 residues. The V segment lost 5 bases and the J segment 4 bases; nucleotides outside the gene matches: 5. CDR3: CASSSSGGVTGELFF. Here the CDR3 DNA reads TGTGCCAGCAGCAGTAGCGGGGGAGTCACCGGGGAGCTGTTTTTT.

CDR3 sequence (DNA): TGTGCCAGCAGTTACTATCTAGCGGGAGGCACAGATACGCAGTATTTT. This sequence encodes CASSYYLAGGTDTQYF. The rearrangement uses TRBV6-5 and TRBJ2-3; TRBD2 agrees at 10 bases. The CDR3 is 16 residues long. CDR1 is MNHEY and CDR2 is SVGAGI in the germline V gene. The J segment lost 1 base and the V segment lost 1 base, leaving 2 bases of the junction unmatched.

This chain uses TRBV7-2 with TRBJ2-7, with 9 nucleotides matching TRBD2. The germline gives CDR1 SGHTA, CDR2 FQGNSA. CDR3 length: 14 residues. The J segment lost 5 bases and the V segment lost 0 bases, leaving 2 bases of the junction unmatched. The CDR3 loop reads CASSLARLADEQYF. The CDR3 coding sequence is TGTGCCAGCAGCTTAGCGAGACTAGCGGACGAGCAGTACTTC.

V is TRBV2 and J is TRBJ1-5, with TRBD1 as a possible D gene (5 bases). Per germline, CDR1 SNHLY and CDR2 FYNNEI. The CDR3 has 14 amino acids. V shed 4 bases and J shed 6 bases, with 13 bases lying between them. The CDR3 sequence: CASSVRGDSQPQHF. CDR3 sequence (DNA): TGTGCCAGCAGTGTTCGGGGGGATAGTCAGCCCCAGCATTTT.

This clonotype was observed a few times. This rearrangement joins TRBV7-2 to TRBJ2-1; either TRBD1 or TRBD2 may supply D (6 bases each). Trimming took 7 bases from V and 9 from J, leaving 19 bases between them. Germline V gene lookup returns CDR1 SGHTA and CDR2 FQGNSA. The CDR3 has 14 amino acids. The CDR3 protein is CASNIDRRGGEQFF. The CDR3 coding sequence is TGTGCCAGCAACATAGATCGCAGGGGAGGTGAGCAGTTCTTC.

This clonotype has a handful of counts. The V and J genes are TRBV5-1 and TRBJ2-3, with 8 bases lining up with TRBD2. Germline V lookup: CDR1 SGHRS, CDR2 YFSETQ. CDR3 length: 16 amino acids. Trimming removed 0 bases from V and 3 bases from J; junction bases left unmatched: 6. As DNA, the CDR3 is TGCGCCAGCAGCTTGGAAAGCGGGGGTGGGACAGATACGCAGTATTTT. This translates into CASSLESGGGTDTQYF.